One sample yielded the 20 T cell receptor beta chains listed below, sequenced in a study of blood T cell repertoires in COVID-19. Assay: immunoSEQ multiplex PCR; the TCRdb copy retains only in-frame clones and omits some. The profile covers 330,000 or so clones, with 70% to 90% appearing a single time and 1.5% to 2% taken by the ten largest. The sample comprised PBMCs or T cells enriched from blood (not recorded which). The receptor source for this set is a man between 40 and 49 years old in a cohort exposed to, infected with or recovered from COVID-19 (not recorded which).

V gene TRBV30 combines with J gene TRBJ1-2, with a weak D call TRBD1 (5 bases). The CDR3 has 12 amino acids. CDR1 is GTSNPN and CDR2 is SVGIG in the germline V gene (reference sequence). V was trimmed by 4 bases and J by 7 bases, leaving 13 bases between them. The CDR3 here is CAWTWRGGGYTF. In DNA form, the CDR3 reads TGTGCCTGGACGTGGAGGGGAGGTGGCTACACCTTC.

This chain links TRBV11-2 with TRBJ1-1; 9 bases are a match to TRBD1. Germline V gene lookup returns CDR1 SGHAT and CDR2 FQNNGV. The trim removed 2 bases at V and 6 bases at J, leaving 7 bases unmatched. This CDR3 region has 15 residues. CDR3 coding DNA: TGTGCCAGCAGCTTATCGGGGACAGGGCGACCTGAAGCTTTCTTT. Translating it yields CASSLSGTGRPEAFF.

J is TRBJ1-6 and V is TRBV2, with D maybe TRBD1 (6 bases). Trimming took 5 bases from V and 6 from J, leaving 17 bases between them. The CDR3 has 16 residues. CDR1 and CDR2 from the germline V gene are SNHLY and FYNNEI. The CDR3 nucleotides are TGTGCCAGCAGTTTCCGGGACATACTTCCTAATTCACCCCTCCACTTT. It encodes CASSFRDILPNSPLHF.

The CDR3 is CASSEALQGTNEQFF. DNA of the CDR3: TGTGCCAGCAGTGAAGCTTTACAGGGTACGAATGAGCAGTTCTTC. The rearrangement links TRBV6-1 to TRBJ2-1; D possibly corresponds to TRBD1 (6 bases). The CDR3 is 15 amino acids. Deletions cut 0 bases from V and 7 bases from J, with 13 bases between. In germline, CDR1 is MNHNS, CDR2 SASEGT.

This clone has just one count. The genes are TRBV7-9 and TRBJ2-7; tentative D call: TRBD1 (5 bases). Germline loops: CDR1 SEHNR, CDR2 FQNEAQ (reference sequence). Trimming removed 3 bases from V and 5 bases from J, with 11 bases in between. CDR3 length: 13 amino acids. The CDR3 DNA reads TGTGCCAGCAGCTTGCAGGGCGGCGACGAGCAGTACTTC. This codes for CASSLQGGDEQYF. The whole variable domain, filled in from reference TRBV7-9 and TRBJ2-7, reads DTGVSQNPRHKITKRGQNVTFRCDPISEHNRLYWYRQTLGQGPEFLTYFQNEAQLEKSRLLSDRFSAERPKGSFSTLEIQRTEQGDSAMYLCASSLQGGDEQYFGPGTRLTVT.

This clone was counted once. The gene calls are TRBV18 and TRBJ2-1; 9 bases align to TRBD2. Germline-derived CDR1 and CDR2 are KGHSH and LQKENI. This CDR3 spans 16 amino acids. The V and J ends lost 2 bases and 6 bases, in that order; junction bases with no gene match: 8. The chain's CDR3 is CASSPKGTSSANEQFF. CDR3 DNA: TGTGCCAGCTCACCAAAGGGGACTAGCTCGGCCAATGAGCAGTTCTTC.

The chain uses TRBV7-9 and TRBJ2-3, with D possibly TRBD2 on 5 matching bases. CDR3 length: 14 residues. Germline CDR1 and CDR2: SEHNR and FQNEAQ (reference sequence). The V gene lost 3 bases and the J gene lost 4 bases, with 11 bases spanning the gap. The CDR3 region has the DNA TGTGCCAGCAGCTTCCGGAGGCTTCCAGATACGCAGTATTTT. Its protein product is CASSFRRLPDTQYF.

This chain uses TRBV11-3 with TRBJ2-5, with 9 bases aligning to TRBD1. The CDR3 has 17 residues. Looked up from germline, CDR1 is SGHNT and CDR2 is YENEEA. Trimming at V came to 0 bases and at J to 5 bases, leaving 10 bases not matched to a gene. CDR3 sequence: CASSLEVGTGGGETQYF. CDR3 nucleotide sequence: TGTGCCAGCAGCTTAGAGGTCGGAACAGGGGGCGGGGAGACCCAGTACTTC. Complete variable domain (other parts from reference TRBV11-3 and TRBJ2-5): EAGVVQSPRYKIIEKKQPVAFWCNPISGHNTLYWYLQNLGQGPELLIRYENEEAVDDSQLPKDRFSAERLKGVDSTLKIQPAELGDSAVYLCASSLEVGTGGGETQYFGPGTRLLVL.

The chain couples TRBV7-8 to TRBJ2-7; 10 bases map to TRBD1. V dropped 0 bases and J dropped 1; count of bases not matched to a gene: 0. CDR3 length equals 15 residues. The germline CDR1 and CDR2 sequences are SGHVS and FQNEAQ. DNA for the CDR3: TGTGCCAGCAGCTTAGCGGGACAGGGGTCCTACGAGCAGTACTTC. This encodes CASSLAGQGSYEQYF.

This sequence joins TRBV5-1 and TRBJ2-1; D is possibly TRBD2 (6 bases). V was pared by 0 bases and J by 2 bases, with 6 bases between. The CDR3 covers 14 residues. Germline assignment: CDR1 SGHRS and CDR2 YFSETQ. The CDR3 is CASSLGLAYNEQFF. In DNA, the CDR3 is TGCGCCAGCAGCTTGGGACTAGCCTACAATGAGCAGTTCTTC.

The chain couples TRBV14 to TRBJ2-2, with 9 bases that match TRBD2. V lost 1 base and J lost 3; bases outside the gene matches: 12. The CDR3 runs 19 residues. CDR1 and CDR2 from the germline V gene are SGHDN and FVKESK. CDR3 amino acids: CASSQGILAGVGYTGELFF. DNA of the CDR3: TGTGCCAGCAGCCAAGGTATATTAGCGGGAGTAGGGTACACCGGGGAGCTGTTTTTT.

This sequence joins TRBV19 and TRBJ2-6; 9 bases fit TRBD1. Germline V gene lookup returns CDR1 LNHDA and CDR2 SQIVND (reference sequence). This CDR3 has 18 amino acids. The V segment lost 6 bases and the J segment 0 bases; nucleotides outside the gene matches: 9. CDR3 nucleotide sequence: TGTGCCAGTAGCCCGATGGGACAGGGCGACTCTGGGGCCAACGTCCTGACTTTC. It translates to CASSPMGQGDSGANVLTF.

The rearrangement uses TRBV7-9 and TRBJ2-3; TRBD2 aligns across 8 bases. Germline CDR1 and CDR2: SEHNR and FQNEAQ (reference sequence). This CDR3 is built from 16 residues. V lost 4 bases and J lost 2; bases outside the gene matches: 8. CDR3: CASSSLAGGNTDTQYF. Here the CDR3 DNA reads TGTGCCAGCAGCTCGCTAGCGGGTGGAAACACAGATACGCAGTATTTT.

The chain recombines TRBV19 with TRBJ1-2, with 9 nucleotides matching TRBD1. Germline CDR1 is LNHDA and CDR2 is SQIVND (reference sequence). The J segment lost 2 bases and the V segment lost 5 bases, leaving 3 bases of the junction unmatched. The CDR3 has 14 amino acids. CDR3 coding DNA: TGTGCCAGTAGTGCACAGGGGGCCAACTATGGCTACACCTTC. Its translation is CASSAQGANYGYTF.

CDR3 DNA sequence: TGTGCCAGCAGCAGGACTAGCGGGAGGTCTCCCTCTGGGGCCAACGTCCTGACTTTC. It yields the protein CASSRTSGRSPSGANVLTF. This chain links TRBV11-2 with TRBJ2-6, with TRBD2 matching 14 bases. Germline loops: CDR1 SGHAT, CDR2 FQNNGV. The CDR3 runs 19 residues. Trimming cost V 5 bases and J 0 bases; bases outside gene matches: 6.

The genes are TRBV20-1 and TRBJ2-5; 7 nucleotides agree with TRBD2. The CDR3 loop spans 18 amino acids. Germline V gene data show CDR1 as DFQATT and CDR2 as SNEGSKA (reference sequence). The junction had 17 bases not matched to a gene; V was cut back by 3 bases and J by 1 base. CDR3 residues: CSASSGGKGGVRQETQYF. CDR3 coding DNA: TGCAGTGCTAGTTCGGGGGGTAAAGGCGGGGTACGCCAAGAGACCCAGTACTTC.

The chain is built from TRBV5-1 and TRBJ2-1, with TRBD2 matching over 8 bases. Germline-derived CDR1 and CDR2 are SGHRS and YFSETQ. The CDR3 runs 16 residues. With V trimmed by 6 bases and J by 8 bases, 16 bases remained unmatched. Here the CDR3 reads CASKSATSEVWDEQFF. In nucleotides, the CDR3 is TGCGCCAGCAAATCGGCGACTAGCGAGGTTTGGGATGAGCAGTTCTTC.

V usage is TRBV25-1 and J usage is TRBJ2-1, with no clear D. Deletions cut 3 bases from V and 0 bases from J, with 9 bases between. Germline CDR1 is MGHDK and CDR2 is SYGVNS. CDR3 length: 15 residues. The CDR3 coding sequence is TGTGCCAGCAGTGACCAGAAAAGCTCCTACAATGAGCAGTTCTTC. This codes for CASSDQKSSYNEQFF. The whole variable domain, remainder taken from reference TRBV25-1 and TRBJ2-1, is EADIYQTPRYLVIGTGKKITLECSQTMGHDKMYWYQQDPGMELHLIHYSYGVNSTEKGDLSSESTVSRIRTEHFPLTLESARPSHTSQYLCASSDQKSSYNEQFFGPGTRLTVL.

This chain links TRBV6-5 with TRBJ2-7, with 11 bases fitting TRBD2. The V gene end was trimmed by 2 bases and the J gene end by 7 bases; junction bases not matched to a gene: 1. The CDR3 is 13 residues long. Germline CDR1 reads MNHEY; CDR2 reads SVGAGI. DNA of the CDR3: TGTGCCAGCAGTTACCGGACTAGCGGGGAGCAGTACTTC. It specifies CASSYRTSGEQYF.

The chain combines TRBV5-5 with TRBJ2-7, with D uncertain. V lost 1 base, J lost 2 bases, and 13 bases lay in between. This CDR3 is built from 15 residues. CDR1 is SGHKS, CDR2 YYEKEE, per germline (reference sequence). The CDR3: CASSLQAAKPYEQYF. The CDR3 DNA is TGTGCCAGCAGCTTGCAGGCAGCCAAACCCTACGAGCAGTACTTC.